A selection of T cell receptor beta chains follows, all from one sample in a study of blood T cell repertoires in COVID-19. This table comes from immunoSEQ multiplex PCR, and its TCRdb copy is limited to in-frame clones, with some not included. Among around 270,000 clones, roughly nine tenths were seen once, and the ten largest hold around 10%. Source material: peripheral blood. These receptors were collected from a man aged 40-49 years who had recovered from COVID-19. Both conserved end residues are part of each CDR3. D genes are given only for firm matches. Expanded clones are given a class, and other clones once, few, many or no size at all.

clone size	CDR3 length	V gene	D gene	J gene	CDR3 DNA	CDR3 protein
-	15	TRBV7-2	-	TRBJ1-3	TGTGCCAGCAGCTTTTTCTCGGGGATTGGAAACACCATATATTTT	CASSFFSGIGNTIYF
-	15	TRBV27	TRBD1	TRBJ1-2	TGTGCCAGCAAGGGGGCTCGAACGAATAACTATGGCTACACCTTC	CASKGARTNNYGYTF
few	14	TRBV5-1	-	TRBJ1-1	TGCGCCAGCAGCTTGGAGACAGCGAACACTGAAGCTTTCTTT	CASSLETANTEAFF
-	18	TRBV7-2	-	TRBJ2-3	TGTGCCAGCAGCTTAGAGCGGAGGCGCGGACTAATCACAGATACGCAGTATTTT	CASSLERRRGLITDTQYF
-	18	TRBV4-3	TRBD2	TRBJ2-7	TGCGCCAGCAGCCAGTCAACGGGACTAGCGGGGATCTCCTACGAGCAGTACTTC	CASSQSTGLAGISYEQYF
-	16	TRBV7-9	TRBD1	TRBJ1-2	TGTGCCAGCAGCTTGGGTGCGGGACAGGGGAACTATGGCTACACCTTC	CASSLGAGQGNYGYTF
-	13	TRBV5-8	TRBD2	TRBJ2-1	TGTGCCAGCAGCGGAGCGGGGGGGGGTGAGCAGTTCTTC	CASSGAGGGEQFF
-	15	TRBV19	TRBD1	TRBJ2-1	TGTGCCAGTAGCCTTCAGGGGGTCACCTACAATGAGCAGTTCTTC	CASSLQGVTYNEQFF
-	14	TRBV5-5	-	TRBJ2-2	TGTGCCAGCAGCTTGGGAGCGTGGACAGGGGAGCTGTTTTTT	CASSLGAWTGELFF
-	13	TRBV7-8	-	TRBJ1-2	TGTGCCAGCAGCGTACAGGGTATCGGTGGCTACACCTTC	CASSVQGIGGYTF
-	14	TRBV5-1	TRBD2	TRBJ2-7	TGCGCCCCCGGAGGGAGGGAGCGCGCCCAGGGGCAGTACTTC	CAPGGRERAQGQYF
-	16	TRBV6-2/TRBV6-3	-	TRBJ2-1	TGTGCCAGCAGTTACCGGACTTCCAGCTCCTACAATGAGCAGTTCTTC	CASSYRTSSSYNEQFF
-	18	TRBV7-9	TRBD2	TRBJ2-2	TGTGCCAGCAGCACCCGGACTAGCGGAAGGGTGAGAACCGGGGAGCTGTTTTTT	CASSTRTSGRVRTGELFF
-	15	TRBV19	-	TRBJ2-5	TGTGCCAGTAGCCGACAGCCCGGACCAAAAGAGACCCAGTACTTC	CASSRQPGPKETQYF
few	15	TRBV28	TRBD1	TRBJ1-2	TGTGCCAGCAGCGAGACAGGGTTGGTGAACTATGGCTACACCTTC	CASSETGLVNYGYTF
-	15	TRBV2	-	TRBJ2-1	TGTGCCAGCAGTGAGTCGGGGGATGTTATCGATGAGCAGTTCTTC	CASSESGDVIDEQFF
few	16	TRBV3-1/TRBV3-2	TRBD2	TRBJ2-1	TGTGCCAGCAGCCCGGGACTAGCGGGAGGCCCCAATGAGCAGTTCTTC	CASSPGLAGGPNEQFF
-	14	TRBV5-6	-	TRBJ1-2	TGTGCCAGCAGCTTGATAGGAGCTACCTTCGGCTACACCTTC	CASSLIGATFGYTF
few	14	TRBV18	-	TRBJ1-1	TGTGCCAGCTCACGGGGGGGAGGTAACGCTGAAGCTTTCTTT	CASSRGGGNAEAFF
-	18	TRBV21-1	-	TRBJ1-6	TGTGCCAGCAGCAAAGTCGTGACAGGGGGACGTGATGGTTCACCCCTCCACTTT	CASSKVVTGGRDGSPLHF
-	15	TRBV24-1	TRBD2	TRBJ2-7	TGTGCCACCAGTGATTTCGCGGGAGGGCCGCACGAGCAGTACTTC	CATSDFAGGPHEQYF
-	13	TRBV5-6	TRBD2	TRBJ2-3	TGTGCCTCGAGCGGGGCTAGCACAGATACGCAGTATTTT	CASSGASTDTQYF
-	13	TRBV10-3	TRBD2	TRBJ2-7	TGTGCCATCAGATTAGCGGGGTCCTACGAGCAGTACTTC	CAIRLAGSYEQYF
once	16	TRBV11-2	TRBD2	TRBJ2-3	TGTGCCAGCAGCTATAGACTAGCTCTTCGCACAGATACGCAGTATTTT	CASSYRLALRTDTQYF
-	17	TRBV4-2	TRBD2	TRBJ2-7	TGTGCCAGCAGCCAAGTCGGACTAGCGGGAGTCTCCTACGAGCAGTACTTC	CASSQVGLAGVSYEQYF
-	15	TRBV5-1	-	TRBJ2-3	TGCGCCAGCCAGGCTCAGGGGCGAGGGATCGATACGCAGTATTTT	CASQAQGRGIDTQYF
-	15	TRBV27	-	TRBJ1-5	TGTGCCAGCAGTTTAGGCAGGGGTAGCAATCAGCCCCAGCATTTT	CASSLGRGSNQPQHF
-	11	TRBV27	TRBD1	TRBJ1-2	TGTGCCATTTGGACAGGGGCTGGCTACACCTTC	CAIWTGAGYTF
-	20	TRBV5-5	TRBD2	TRBJ2-1	TGTGCCAGCAGCTTAACCCCGGGACTAGCGGGGGGGGCGCCCTACAATGAGCAGTTCTTC	CASSLTPGLAGGAPYNEQFF
-	20	TRBV5-1	TRBD2	TRBJ2-1	TGCGCCAGCAGCCTTGGGACCAGGACTAGCGGGGGGCACCCCTACAATGAGCAGTTCTTC	CASSLGTRTSGGHPYNEQFF
-	16	TRBV7-2	-	TRBJ2-3	TGTGCCAGCAGCTTATCCGGGCGGGGTCGCACAGATACGCAGTATTTT	CASSLSGRGRTDTQYF
-	15	TRBV5-4	TRBD1	TRBJ2-5	TGTGCCAGCAGCCCCAAGACAGGGTTGCGAGAGACCCAGTACTTC	CASSPKTGLRETQYF
-	14	TRBV6-5	-	TRBJ2-7	TGTGCCAGCAGTTTAGCGGCATCGGGCTACGAGCAGTACTTC	CASSLAASGYEQYF
-	19	TRBV27	TRBD1	TRBJ2-6	TGTGCCAGCAGTCCAAAGGACAGGGAGTATTCCTCTGGGGCCAACGTCCTGACTTTC	CASSPKDREYSSGANVLTF
once	15	TRBV19	TRBD2	TRBJ2-1	TGTGCCAGTACAACCTTCGCTAGCGGGGGAAATGAGCAGTTCTTC	CASTTFASGGNEQFF
once	13	TRBV7-9	-	TRBJ2-7	TGTGCCAGCAGCTGGGACTCTCCCCTCGAGCAGTACTTC	CASSWDSPLEQYF
-	13	TRBV12-3/TRBV12-4	-	TRBJ2-5	TGTGCCAGCAGTTTGCGCCTCTTGGAGACCCAGTACTTC	CASSLRLLETQYF
-	15	TRBV4-3	-	TRBJ2-3	TGCGCCAGCAGCCAAGTTAGTGCGGGTACAGATACGCAGTATTTT	CASSQVSAGTDTQYF
-	16	TRBV19	TRBD1	TRBJ2-2	TGTGCCAGTACCCCGGGAAGGGGGCGCGACACCGGGGAGCTGTTTTTT	CASTPGRGRDTGELFF
-	17	TRBV5-6	-	TRBJ2-3	TGTGCCAGCAGCTTTCGGATAGGTGGGACTGGGGGAGATACGCAGTATTTT	CASSFRIGGTGGDTQYF
-	14	TRBV5-1	-	TRBJ1-2	TGCGCCAGCAGCTTGGTTTCCACTAACTATGGCTACACCTTC	CASSLVSTNYGYTF
-	14	TRBV21-1	-	TRBJ1-1	TGTGCCAGCAGCAGACAGGGTGTTGTCACTGAAGCTTTCTTT	CASSRQGVVTEAFF
-	14	TRBV7-2	-	TRBJ2-7	TGTGCCAGCAACCAGGGATTTAGCTCCTACGAGCAGTACTTC	CASNQGFSSYEQYF
-	14	TRBV12-5	TRBD1	TRBJ1-3	TGTGCTAGTGGACAGGGGGCCTCTGGAAACACCATATATTTT	CASGQGASGNTIYF
-	14	TRBV5-6	TRBD1	TRBJ1-1	TGTGCCAGCAGCTTGGGACAGGGGAGCACTGAAGCTTTCTTT	CASSLGQGSTEAFF
few	16	TRBV7-9	-	TRBJ1-6	TGTGCCAGCAGCTTAGGTATGAGCCAGGGCGGATCACCCCTCCACTTT	CASSLGMSQGGSPLHF
-	16	TRBV19	-	TRBJ1-5	TGTGCCAGTAGTACGCCCAAGCCACCGACAGGACAGCCCCAGCATTTT	CASSTPKPPTGQPQHF
-	14	TRBV6-6	-	TRBJ2-7	TGTGCCAGCAGTTACTCTGGGCTCTCCTACGAGCAGTACTTC	CASSYSGLSYEQYF
-	15	TRBV9	TRBD1	TRBJ1-4	TGTGCCAGCAGCTTCGGGACAGTGCCTAATGAAAAACTGTTTTTT	CASSFGTVPNEKLFF
once	18	TRBV6-4	TRBD1	TRBJ2-1	TGTGCCAGCAGTTCAAACTCCAGGGGGTCGAGCCCCTACAATGAGCAGTTCTTC	CASSSNSRGSSPYNEQFF
-	11	TRBV11-2	-	TRBJ2-5	TGTGCCAGTCGATATGGGCAGACCCAGTACTTC	CASRYGQTQYF
-	16	TRBV7-3	TRBD2	TRBJ2-1	TGTGCCAGCAGCTTAAGGAGCGGGAGGATGGGGGATGAGCAGTTCTTC	CASSLRSGRMGDEQFF
-	16	TRBV25-1	TRBD1	TRBJ1-3	TGTGCCAGCAGTGACAGGGGGCTTGTGGATGGAAACACCATATATTTT	CASSDRGLVDGNTIYF
-	11	TRBV12-3/TRBV12-4	-	TRBJ1-1	TGTGCCAGCAGTTTACGTTTTGAAGCTTTCTTT	CASSLRFEAFF
-	15	TRBV7-2	-	TRBJ2-1	TGTGCCAGCAGCCCAGGGGGGATCCGATGGAATGAGCAGTTCTTC	CASSPGGIRWNEQFF